Listed here are 9 T cell receptor beta chains from one sample, sequenced in a study of beta chain features in type 1 diabetes. Study-wide findings and caveats: For Type 1 diabetes patients, all four CD4+ subsets carried TCRB CDR3s that were moderately but significantly shorter.

The isolated RNA, all of it, was reverse transcribed, so expressed TCRB transcripts were what got sequenced. Generated by immunoSEQ multiplex PCR, the TCRdb table keeps only in-frame clones and is missing some. The sample contains a few hundred thousand clones, about 10% of which appear only once. Their recognized antigens are unknown. Sequenced: central memory CD4+ T cells from blood. Every receptor here comes from a man younger than 40 with type 1 diabetes.

The V and J genes are TRBV5-4 and TRBJ1-3; no firm D call. V dropped 0 bases and J dropped 2 bases, with 12 bases sitting between them. Germline assignment: CDR1 SGHNT and CDR2 YYREEE (reference sequence). The CDR3 is 16 residues long. This chain's CDR3 is CASSLDLPRTGNTIYF. In nucleotides, the CDR3 is TGTGCCAGCAGCTTGGATCTGCCCCGAACTGGAAACACCATATATTTT.

This clone came up a few times. It differs at one base from a far larger clone, so likely a read error. The chain employs TRBV2 and TRBJ1-2; 9 bases are a match to TRBD1. Looked up from germline, CDR1 is SNHLY and CDR2 is FYNNEI. The trim removed 7 bases at V and 8 bases at J, leaving 5 bases unmatched. The length of the CDR3 is 12 residues. The DNA for the CDR3 is TGTGCCAGCATTTCCACAGGGGGCGGCTACACCTTC. Protein: CASISTGGGYTF. Full variable domain (rest looked up from reference TRBV2 and TRBJ1-2): EPEVTQTPSHQVTQMGQEVILRCVPISNHLYFYWYRQILGQKVEFLVSFYNNEISEKSEIFDDQFSVERPDGSNFTLKIRSTKLEDSAMYFCASISTGGGYTFGSGTRLTVV.

The V gene is TRBV30, the J gene TRBJ2-1, with 11 bases identical to TRBD2. V lost 3 bases and J lost 9; bases outside the gene matches: 1. The CDR3 sequence is 12 residues long. Per the germline V gene, CDR1 is GTSNPN and CDR2 is SVGIG (reference sequence). The CDR3: CAWSLAGGEQFF. The CDR3, as DNA: TGTGCCTGGAGCCTAGCGGGGGGTGAGCAGTTCTTC.

This clone was counted at least ten times. The chain combines TRBV5-1 with TRBJ2-6, with D unresolved. Between the trimmed V and J ends, which lost 1 base and 0 bases, there was a span of 8 bases. Germline loops: CDR1 SGHRS, CDR2 YFSETQ. The CDR3 loop spans 16 amino acids. CDR3: CASSLNAFSGANVLTF. CDR3 DNA: TGCGCCAGCAGCTTGAACGCTTTCTCTGGGGCCAACGTCCTGACTTTC.

This clone was picked up a small number of times. The chain carries TRBV21-1 and TRBJ2-7; the table's D call, TRBD1, was not checked against the DNA. TRBV21-1 is assigned pseudogene status. CDR3 length: 14 amino acids. In DNA, the CDR3 is TGTGCCAAGCCGGCAACAGGGGCCTCGTACGAGCAGTACTTC. Translation gives CAKPATGASYEQYF.

V usage is TRBV23-1 and J usage is TRBJ2-2, with a possible D match to TRBD1 (6 bases). TRBV23-1 is an open reading frame whose function is uncertain. The CDR3 spans 16 residues. Trimming took 3 bases from V and 1 from J, leaving 12 bases between them. The CDR3 region has the DNA TGCGCCAGCAGTCATACCGGGACACTGAACACCGGGGAGCTGTTTTTT. Its protein is CASSHTGTLNTGELFF.

A word on this clone: This may arise from a read error, as a much more abundant clone is one base away. Within the sample, other DNA sequences also encode this same CDR3. The chain has TRBV5-1 and TRBJ1-2; 9 nucleotides align to TRBD1. The germline CDR1 and CDR2 sequences are SGHRS and YFSETQ. V lost 4 bases to trimming and J lost 5 bases; unmatched junction nucleotides: 6. The CDR3 runs 14 residues. CDR3 DNA: TGCGCCAGCAGCCGACCGACAGGGGGGTATGGCTACACCTTC. Translated: CASSRPTGGYGYTF.

Concerning this clone: This sample includes further DNA sequences coding for the same CDR3. The V gene is TRBV7-9, the J gene TRBJ2-3; no definite D call. CDR1 SEHNR and CDR2 FQNEAQ come from the germline V gene (reference sequence). This CDR3 is 12 amino acids long. V was cut by 5 bases and J by 0 bases, with 3 bases left in between. CDR3 nucleotide sequence: TGTGCCAGCAGCCTGAGCACAGATACGCAGTATTTT. Protein: CASSLSTDTQYF.

The table lists this clone with many counts. The CDR3 reads CASSHLDTDTEAFF. The CDR3 DNA reads as TGCGCCAGCAGTCACCTGGACACGGACACTGAAGCTTTCTTT. This chain uses TRBV23-1 with TRBJ1-1; possibly TRBD1 for D (5 bases). TRBV23-1 is identified as an open reading frame with a role that is uncertain. The V end lost 3 bases, the J end lost 3 bases, and 11 bases lay between the germline ends. The CDR3 is 14 amino acids.